This TCR beta chain comes out of a study of blood T cell repertoires in COVID-19. Study background: COVID-19 samples from acute and convalescent phases originated in the United States, Italy and Spain. The analysed material was cDNA or gDNA that came from T cells, B-cell-depleted T cells, or PBMCs.

V lost 3 bases, J lost 0 bases, and 7 bases stayed unmatched. The CDR3 sequence is 18 residues long. Germline V gene sequence: CDR1 KGHSH, CDR2 LQKENI. Per the original methods: Amplification with reference gene primers provided the estimates of nucleated cell counts. TCRdb's table, derived via immunoSEQ multiplex PCR, lists solely in-frame clones and lacks some. The V and J calls and clone size were taken over from that table, and D and trimming were inferred from the DNA. The sample yields around 200,000 clones, about 83% seen once. The TCR comes from a man aged 50 or older with active or convalescent COVID-19. The sequencing input was peripheral blood. The chain has TRBV18 and TRBJ2-6; 8 bases map to TRBD1. This CDR3 reads CASSPPGQAISGANVLTF. CDR3 nucleotide sequence: TGTGCCAGCTCACCTCCGGGACAGGCCATCTCTGGGGCCAACGTCCTGACTTTC.